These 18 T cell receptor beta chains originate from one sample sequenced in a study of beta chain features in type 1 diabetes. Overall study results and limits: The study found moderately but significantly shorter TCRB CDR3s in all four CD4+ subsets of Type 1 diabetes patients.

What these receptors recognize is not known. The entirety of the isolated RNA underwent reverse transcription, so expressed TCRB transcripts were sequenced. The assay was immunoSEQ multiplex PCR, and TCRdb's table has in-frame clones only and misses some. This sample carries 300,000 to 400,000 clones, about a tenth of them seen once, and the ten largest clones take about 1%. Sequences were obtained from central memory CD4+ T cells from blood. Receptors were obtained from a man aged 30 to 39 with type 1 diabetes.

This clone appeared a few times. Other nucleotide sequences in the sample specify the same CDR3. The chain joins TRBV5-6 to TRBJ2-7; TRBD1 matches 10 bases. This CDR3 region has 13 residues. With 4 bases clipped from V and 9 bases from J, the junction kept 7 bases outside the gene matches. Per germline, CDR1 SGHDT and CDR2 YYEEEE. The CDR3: CASSKGQGLGQYF. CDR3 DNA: TGTGCCAGCAGCAAGGGACAGGGGCTGGGGCAGTACTTC.

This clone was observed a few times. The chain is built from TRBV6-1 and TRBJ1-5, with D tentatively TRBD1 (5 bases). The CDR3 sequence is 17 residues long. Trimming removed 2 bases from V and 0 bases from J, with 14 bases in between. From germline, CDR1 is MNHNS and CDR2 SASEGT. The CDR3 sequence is CASSEIAQGGSNQPQHF. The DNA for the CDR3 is TGTGCCAGCAGTGAAATTGCCCAGGGAGGTAGCAATCAGCCCCAGCATTTT.

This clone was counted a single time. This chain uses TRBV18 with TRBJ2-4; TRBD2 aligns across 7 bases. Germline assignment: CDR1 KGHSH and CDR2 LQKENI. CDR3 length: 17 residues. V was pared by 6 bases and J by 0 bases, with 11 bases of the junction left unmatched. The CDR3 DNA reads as TGTGCCAGCTCCGCGTCCTGGGAGGGATTAGCCAAAAACATTCAGTACTTC. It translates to CASSASWEGLAKNIQYF.

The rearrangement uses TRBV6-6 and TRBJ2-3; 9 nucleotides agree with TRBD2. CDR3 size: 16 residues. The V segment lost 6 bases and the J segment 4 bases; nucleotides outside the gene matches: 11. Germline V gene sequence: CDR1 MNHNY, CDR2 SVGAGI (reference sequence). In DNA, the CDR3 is TGTGCCAGCAGCCTCTTCGCGGGGGGGCCGCCAGATACGCAGTATTTT. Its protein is CASSLFAGGPPDTQYF.

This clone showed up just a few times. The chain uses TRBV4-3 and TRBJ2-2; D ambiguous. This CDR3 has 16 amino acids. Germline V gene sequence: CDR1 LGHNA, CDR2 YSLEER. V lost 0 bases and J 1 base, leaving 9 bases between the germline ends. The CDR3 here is CASSQDLPRNTGELFF. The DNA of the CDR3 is TGCGCCAGCAGCCAAGATCTTCCGAGGAACACCGGGGAGCTGTTTTTT.

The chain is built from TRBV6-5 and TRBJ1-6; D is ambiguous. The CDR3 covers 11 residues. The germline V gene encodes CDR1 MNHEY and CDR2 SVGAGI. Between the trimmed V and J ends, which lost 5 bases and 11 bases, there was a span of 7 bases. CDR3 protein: CASSEVPPLHF. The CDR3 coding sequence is TGTGCCAGCAGTGAAGTTCCACCCCTCCACTTT.

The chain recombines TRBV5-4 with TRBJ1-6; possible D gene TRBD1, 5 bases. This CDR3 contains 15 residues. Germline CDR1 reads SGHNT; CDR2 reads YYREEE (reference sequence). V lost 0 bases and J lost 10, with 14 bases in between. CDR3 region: CASSLEQAVGSPLHF. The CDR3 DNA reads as TGTGCCAGCAGCTTGGAACAGGCGGTAGGGTCACCCCTCCACTTT.

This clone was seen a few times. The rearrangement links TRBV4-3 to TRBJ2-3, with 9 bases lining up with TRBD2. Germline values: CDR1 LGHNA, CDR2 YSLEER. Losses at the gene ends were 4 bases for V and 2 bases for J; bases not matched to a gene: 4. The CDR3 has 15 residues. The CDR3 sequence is CASSPLAGITDTQYF. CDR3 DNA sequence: TGCGCCAGCAGCCCGCTAGCGGGGATCACAGATACGCAGTATTTT.

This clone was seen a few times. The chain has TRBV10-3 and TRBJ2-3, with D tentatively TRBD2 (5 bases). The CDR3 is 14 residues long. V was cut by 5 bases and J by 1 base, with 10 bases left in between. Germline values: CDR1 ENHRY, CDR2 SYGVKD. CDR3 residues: CAISNSVRTDTQYF. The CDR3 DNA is TGTGCCATCAGTAATAGCGTACGCACAGATACGCAGTATTTT.

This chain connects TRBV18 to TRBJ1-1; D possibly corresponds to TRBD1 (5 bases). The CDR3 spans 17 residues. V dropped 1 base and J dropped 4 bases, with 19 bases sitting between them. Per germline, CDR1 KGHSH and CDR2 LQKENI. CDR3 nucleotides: TGTGCCAGCTCACCACTAGGGGTTTCTAATGGGGCCACTGAAGCTTTCTTT. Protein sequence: CASSPLGVSNGATEAFF.

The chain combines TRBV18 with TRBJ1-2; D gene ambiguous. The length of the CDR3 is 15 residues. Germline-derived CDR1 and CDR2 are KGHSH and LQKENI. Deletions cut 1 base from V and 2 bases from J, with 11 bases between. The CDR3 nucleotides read TGTGCCAGCTCACCACTCGCAGAAACCAACTATGGCTACACCTTC. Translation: CASSPLAETNYGYTF.

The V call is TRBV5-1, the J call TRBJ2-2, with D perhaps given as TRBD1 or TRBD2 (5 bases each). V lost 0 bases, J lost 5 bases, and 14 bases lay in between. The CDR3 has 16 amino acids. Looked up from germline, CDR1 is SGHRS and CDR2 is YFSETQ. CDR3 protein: CASSLVMGEGTGELFF. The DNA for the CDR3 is TGCGCCAGCAGCTTGGTAATGGGAGAGGGGACCGGGGAGCTGTTTTTT.

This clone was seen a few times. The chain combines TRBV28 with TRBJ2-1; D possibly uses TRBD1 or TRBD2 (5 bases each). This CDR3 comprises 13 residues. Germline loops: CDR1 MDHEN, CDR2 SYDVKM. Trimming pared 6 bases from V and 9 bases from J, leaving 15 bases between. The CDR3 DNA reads TGTGCCAGCAGCGACAACCGGGGCGGTGAGCAGTTCTTC. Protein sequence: CASSDNRGGEQFF.

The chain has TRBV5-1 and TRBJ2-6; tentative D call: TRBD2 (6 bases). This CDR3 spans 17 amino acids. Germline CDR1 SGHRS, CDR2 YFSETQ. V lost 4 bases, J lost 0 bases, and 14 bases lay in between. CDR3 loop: CASSAGPSSSGANVLTF. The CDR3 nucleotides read TGCGCCAGCAGCGCGGGGCCCTCCAGCTCTGGGGCCAACGTCCTGACTTTC.

The DNA for the CDR3 is TGTGCCAGCAGCGACCCCGGGGTAGCGGCCCCTGAGCAGTTCTTC. The encoded protein is CASSDPGVAAPEQFF. The chain carries TRBV7-2 and TRBJ2-1; the D gene is possibly TRBD2 (6 bases). V lost 5 bases, J lost 9 bases, and 20 bases lay in between. The CDR3 extends over 15 amino acids. The germline CDR1 and CDR2 sequences are SGHTA and FQGNSA. Using reference TRBV7-2 and TRBJ2-1 for the parts outside the CDR3, the full variable domain is GAGVSQSPSNKVTEKGKDVELRCDPISGHTALYWYRQSLGQGLEFLIYFQGNSAPDKSGLPSDRFSAERTGGSVSTLTIQRTQQEDSAVYLCASSDPGVAAPEQFFGPGTRLTVL.

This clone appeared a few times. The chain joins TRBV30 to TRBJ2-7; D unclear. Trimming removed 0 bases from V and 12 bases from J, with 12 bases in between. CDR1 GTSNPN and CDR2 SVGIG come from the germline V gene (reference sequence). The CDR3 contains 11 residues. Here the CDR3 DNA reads TGTGCCTGGAGTGTGGGTGAAAAGGGGTACTTC. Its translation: CAWSVGEKGYF.

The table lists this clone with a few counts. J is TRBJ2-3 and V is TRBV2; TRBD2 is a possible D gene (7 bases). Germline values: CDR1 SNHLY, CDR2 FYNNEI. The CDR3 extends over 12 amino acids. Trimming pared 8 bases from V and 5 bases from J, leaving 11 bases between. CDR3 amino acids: CASGGAGDTQYF. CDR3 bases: TGTGCCAGCGGGGGGGCGGGAGATACGCAGTATTTT.

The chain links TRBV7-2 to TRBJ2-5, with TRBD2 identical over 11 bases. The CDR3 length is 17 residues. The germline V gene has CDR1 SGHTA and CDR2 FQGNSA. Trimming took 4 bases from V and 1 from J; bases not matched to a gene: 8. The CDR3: CASSSTGLAGPQETQYF. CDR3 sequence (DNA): TGTGCCAGCAGCTCCACCGGACTAGCGGGCCCCCAAGAGACCCAGTACTTC.